This entry lists 27 T cell receptor beta chains sequenced from one sample in a study of shared clonotypes between healthy human individuals. Sequencing used immunoSEQ multiplex PCR; TCRdb keeps in-frame clones, though not all of them. The data hold some 2.1 million clones, with 85% to 95% observed a single time. Sequenced sample: naive CD4+ T cells sorted from blood. Documented subset: CD45RA+ positively selected. These receptors all stem from a man in his late teens or twenties in good health.

This rearrangement joins TRBV7-9 to TRBJ2-3, with D unclear. V lost 6 bases and J 0 bases, leaving 16 bases between the germline ends. This CDR3 has 16 residues. In germline, CDR1 is SEHNR, CDR2 FQNEAQ (reference sequence). In DNA form, the CDR3 reads TGTGCCAGCAGGCCTTGGACCTTATCCAGCACAGATACGCAGTATTTT. Amino acid sequence: CASRPWTLSSTDTQYF.

The rearrangement joins TRBV4-1 to TRBJ1-2, with D uncertain. The CDR3 covers 14 residues. V lost 2 bases and J lost 2, with 9 bases in between. CDR1 is MGHRA and CDR2 is YSYEKL in the germline V gene. The CDR3 bases are TGCGCCAGCAGCCAAATTACAGAGAACTATGGCTACACCTTC. Translated: CASSQITENYGYTF.

The chain couples TRBV5-1 to TRBJ1-5; tentatively, D is TRBD1 (5 bases). The V gene lost 0 bases and the J gene lost 3 bases, with 10 bases spanning the gap. The length of the CDR3 is 15 residues. Germline assignment: CDR1 SGHRS and CDR2 YFSETQ. The CDR3 region is CASSLDGGDNQPQHF. In DNA, the CDR3 is TGCGCCAGCAGCTTGGATGGGGGAGACAATCAGCCCCAGCATTTT.

The chain joins TRBV29-1 to TRBJ2-3; TRBD1 aligns across 11 bases. The V segment lost 7 bases and the J segment 5 bases; nucleotides outside the gene matches: 5. This CDR3 contains 13 residues. Looked up from germline, CDR1 is SQVTM and CDR2 is ANQGSEA. CDR3 nucleotides: TGCAGCGCCCTGGGACAGGGGGAAGATACGCAGTATTTT. Protein product: CSALGQGEDTQYF.

The chain has TRBV21-1 and TRBJ1-1; TRBD1 was called by the table and not checked on the DNA. TRBV21-1 is termed a pseudogene. The length of the CDR3 is 14 residues. The CDR3 nucleotides are TGTGCCAGCAGCACCAGGGAAGTGAACACTGAAGCTTTCTTT. Its protein is CASSTREVNTEAFF.

This chain connects TRBV11-2 to TRBJ1-5, with D possibly being TRBD1 (6 bases). The V gene's germline CDR1 is SGHAT and CDR2 FQNNGV. Trimming cost V 3 bases and J 2 bases, with 8 bases left between them. The CDR3 covers 14 residues. The CDR3 nucleotides read TGTGCCAGCAGCTTCAACAGGGGCAATCAGCCCCAGCATTTT. It specifies CASSFNRGNQPQHF. The full variable domain, in which reference TRBV11-2 and TRBJ1-5 provide the parts outside the CDR3, is EAGVAQSPRYKIIEKRQSVAFWCNPISGHATLYWYQQILGQGPKLLIQFQNNGVVDDSQLPKDRFSAERLKGVDSTLKIQPAKLEDSAVYLCASSFNRGNQPQHFGDGTRLSIL.

This clone was observed a few times. The chain recombines TRBV7-3 with TRBJ1-2; 9 bases line up with TRBD1. From germline, CDR1 is SGHTA and CDR2 FQGTGA. The CDR3 spans 14 residues. Trimming at V came to 4 bases and at J to 3 bases, leaving 3 bases not matched to a gene. Here the CDR3 reads CASSSRDRDYGYTF. The CDR3 DNA sequence: TGTGCCAGCAGCTCCCGGGACAGGGACTATGGCTACACCTTC.

A note on this clone: The CDR3 does not end in the conserved phenylalanine or tryptophan, so this is likely a read error. This chain links TRBV25-1 with TRBJ1-2; 9 bases match TRBD1. The CDR3 has 17 amino acids. Germline-derived CDR1 and CDR2 are MGHDK and SYGVNS. The V segment lost 4 bases and the J segment 2 bases; nucleotides outside the gene matches: 11. CDR3 protein: CASSVASTGTGNYGYTL. In nucleotides, the CDR3 is TGTGCCAGCAGTGTGGCCTCAACCGGGACAGGGAACTATGGCTACACCCTC.

The J gene is TRBJ2-5, the V gene TRBV2; a possible D gene is TRBD2 (7 bases). Germline V lookup: CDR1 SNHLY, CDR2 FYNNEI. V was pared by 8 bases and J by 0 bases, with 16 bases between. The CDR3 has 15 amino acids. CDR3: CASSGVAGYQETQYF. In DNA, the CDR3 is TGTGCCAGCTCAGGGGTAGCGGGCTACCAAGAGACCCAGTACTTC.

This chain connects TRBV19 to TRBJ1-5; D gene uncertain. The germline V gene encodes CDR1 LNHDA and CDR2 SQIVND (reference sequence). The CDR3 is 16 amino acids. V lost 4 bases and J lost 2, with 15 bases in between. The CDR3 DNA reads as TGTGCCAGTAGTACTCAGGCGGGTATCGGCAATCAGCCCCAGCATTTT. Its protein product is CASSTQAGIGNQPQHF.

V gene TRBV15 combines with J gene TRBJ1-4; TRBD1 might be the D (5 bases). The CDR3 sequence is 14 residues long. The germline gives CDR1 LNHNV, CDR2 YYDKDF (reference sequence). The V end was cut by 0 bases, the J end by 7 bases, with 9 bases between. The CDR3 bases are TGTGCCACCAGCAGAGATGGGACTGGTGAAAAACTGTTTTTT. Its translation is CATSRDGTGEKLFF. Full variable domain (missing parts from reference TRBV15 and TRBJ1-4): DAMVIQNPRYQVTQFGKPVTLSCSQTLNHNVMYWYQQKSSQAPKLLFHYYDKDFNNEADTPDNFQSRRPNTSFCFLDIRSPGLGDTAMYLCATSRDGTGEKLFFGSGTQLSVL.

This chain joins TRBV10-3 and TRBJ2-7, with D unresolved. Germline V CDR1 and CDR2: ENHRY, SYGVKD. V shed 2 bases and J shed 5 bases, with 7 bases lying between them. The CDR3 is 12 residues long. The CDR3 spells CAISEAADEQYF. CDR3 in DNA: TGTGCCATCAGTGAGGCTGCCGACGAGCAGTACTTC.

The V and J genes are TRBV11-2 and TRBJ2-7, with D tentatively TRBD2 (8 bases). V lost 0 bases and J 2 bases, leaving 23 bases between the germline ends. This CDR3 contains 19 residues. Looked up from germline, CDR1 is SGHAT and CDR2 is FQNNGV. The CDR3: CASSLEGRGLDSGAYEQYF. The CDR3 nucleotides are TGTGCCAGCAGCTTAGAAGGCAGGGGGTTGGATAGCGGGGCCTACGAGCAGTACTTC.

The chain carries TRBV7-9 and TRBJ2-7; possible D gene TRBD2, 5 bases. The CDR3 has 15 residues. V lost 0 bases and J 7 bases, leaving 16 bases between the germline ends. Germline CDR1 is SEHNR and CDR2 is FQNEAQ (reference sequence). The CDR3 coding sequence is TGTGCCAGCAGCTTAGCAAGCAAAACTACGGGGGAGCAGTACTTC. This codes for CASSLASKTTGEQYF.

Comment on this clone: The junction departs from the called germline gene at one end, perhaps through a read error. V gene TRBV7-7 combines with J gene TRBJ2-5; D possibly corresponds to TRBD2 (6 bases). Germline values: CDR1 SSHAT, CDR2 FNYEAQ (reference sequence). CDR3 length: 14 amino acids. The CDR3 region has the DNA TGTGCTAGCAGCCCGGGACTCCCCGGGGAGACCCAGTACTTC. This gives the protein CASSPGLPGETQYF. Using reference TRBV7-7 and TRBJ2-5 for the parts outside the CDR3, the full variable domain is GAGVSQSPRYKVTKRGQDVTLRCDPISSHATLYWYQQALGQGPEFLTYFNYEAQPDKSGLPSDRFSAERPEGSISTLTIQRTEQRDSAMYRCASSPGLPGETQYFGPGTRLLVL.

V usage is TRBV6-4 and J usage is TRBJ1-3; D might be TRBD1 (5 bases). Trimming stripped 6 bases from V and 8 bases from J, with 14 bases between. The CDR3 extends over 13 amino acids. Germline CDR1 is MRHNA and CDR2 is SNTAGT. The CDR3 here is CASRWGRRDTIYF. In nucleotides, the CDR3 is TGTGCCAGCAGATGGGGACGGCGAGACACCATATATTTT.

J is TRBJ2-5 and V is TRBV7-8; D gene unclear. Germline V gene sequence: CDR1 SGHVS, CDR2 FQNEAQ. V was trimmed by 1 base and J by 7 bases, leaving 7 bases between them. The CDR3 runs 12 residues. CDR3 DNA sequence: TGTGCCAGCAGCTTAGGATTGGGGACCCAGTACTTC. This gives the protein CASSLGLGTQYF. The whole variable domain, filled in from reference TRBV7-8 and TRBJ2-5, reads GAGVSQSPRYKVAKRGQDVALRCDPISGHVSLFWYQQALGQGPEFLTYFQNEAQLDKSGLPSDRFFAERPEGSVSTLKIQRTQQEDSAVYLCASSLGLGTQYFGPGTRLLVL.

V and J are TRBV30 and TRBJ1-2; no definite D call. This CDR3 comprises 13 residues. The germline V gene encodes CDR1 GTSNPN and CDR2 SVGIG (reference sequence). Trimming shortened V by 4 bases and J by 0 bases, and 9 bases separated the two germline ends. The CDR3 nucleotides are TGTGCCTGGACGGAGCAAACTAACTATGGCTACACCTTC. It codes for CAWTEQTNYGYTF. Full variable domain (remainder filled in from reference TRBV30 and TRBJ1-2): SQTIHQWPATLVQPVGSPLSLECTVEGTSNPNLYWYRQAAGRGLQLLFYSVGIGQISSEVPQNLSASRPQDRQFILSSKKLLLSDSGFYLCAWTEQTNYGYTFGSGTRLTVV.

In regard to this clone: This clone may be a read error of a much larger clone one base away. The gene calls are TRBV30 and TRBJ1-4, with D maybe TRBD1 (6 bases). In germline, CDR1 is GTSNPN, CDR2 SVGIG (reference sequence). The CDR3 is made up of 12 amino acids. The CDR3 is CAWGTTNEELFF. The CDR3 DNA is TGTGCCTGGGGGACAACTAATGAAGAACTGTTTTTT.

This chain's CDR3 is CAISEQGITYEQYF. CDR3 nucleotides: TGTGCCATCAGTGAACAGGGCATCACCTACGAGCAGTACTTC. The V call is TRBV10-3, the J call TRBJ2-7; a weak D match, TRBD1 (6 bases). Trimming took 3 bases from V and 2 from J, leaving 11 bases between them. Per the germline V gene, CDR1 is ENHRY and CDR2 is SYGVKD. There are 14 residues in the CDR3.

The chain uses TRBV21-1 and TRBJ2-5; the table's D call, TRBD2, was not checked against the DNA. TRBV21-1 is flagged as a pseudogene. This CDR3 is built from 12 residues. CDR3 in DNA: TGTGCCAGCAGCACCGAGGGAGAGACCCAGTACTTC. It translates to CASSTEGETQYF.

The CDR3 sequence is CASSELGVLAKNIQYF. For the CDR3, the DNA is TGTGCCAGCAGTGAATTGGGGGTTCTAGCCAAAAACATTCAGTACTTC. The chain combines TRBV6-1 with TRBJ2-4, with D tentatively TRBD1 or TRBD2 (5 bases each). Germline V CDR1 and CDR2: MNHNS, SASEGT. The CDR3 runs to 16 residues. V shed 2 bases and J shed 0 bases, with 11 bases lying between them.

The chain recombines TRBV6-5 with TRBJ2-7, with D possibly being TRBD1 or TRBD2 (5 bases each). The V and J ends lost 0 bases and 3 bases respectively, with 15 bases between them. Germline values: CDR1 MNHEY, CDR2 SVGAGI. CDR3 length equals 16 residues. Here the CDR3 reads CASSYSKGTVSYEQYF. CDR3 bases: TGTGCCAGCAGTTACTCCAAAGGGACGGTTAGCTACGAGCAGTACTTC.

The chain employs TRBV30 and TRBJ1-5; no reliable D call. This CDR3 is 16 amino acids long. The germline gives CDR1 GTSNPN, CDR2 SVGIG (reference sequence). V lost 0 bases to trimming and J lost 0 bases, with 12 bases between them. This chain's CDR3 is CAWSVGGGDSNQPQHF. Written as DNA, the CDR3 is TGTGCCTGGAGTGTCGGAGGCGGAGATAGCAATCAGCCCCAGCATTTT.

The chain employs TRBV28 and TRBJ2-1; TRBD1 might be the D (5 bases). Germline CDR1 is MDHEN and CDR2 is SYDVKM. The V end lost 3 bases, the J end lost 0 bases, and 9 bases lay between the germline ends. The CDR3 spans 15 residues. CDR3 protein: CASSFWGNSYNEQFF. CDR3 bases: TGTGCCAGCAGTTTTTGGGGCAACTCCTACAATGAGCAGTTCTTC.

The rearrangement uses TRBV27 and TRBJ1-6; no clear D. Trimming shortened V by 8 bases and J by 7 bases, and 12 bases separated the two germline ends. Germline loops: CDR1 MNHEY, CDR2 SMNVEV (reference sequence). The CDR3 is 13 amino acids. This CDR3 reads CASGAGFNSPLHF. The CDR3 bases are TGTGCCAGCGGCGCGGGGTTCAATTCACCCCTCCACTTT.

This rearrangement joins TRBV6-1 to TRBJ1-2; D may be TRBD1 (6 bases). The V end was cut by 4 bases, the J end by 3 bases, with 15 bases between. Germline values: CDR1 MNHNS, CDR2 SASEGT. The CDR3 consists of 15 residues. The CDR3 DNA reads TGTGCCAGCAGTGCAACAGGGATATACGACTATGGCTACACCTTC. Amino acids: CASSATGIYDYGYTF.